What follows are 3 T cell receptor beta chains derived from one specimen sequenced in a study of cytomegalovirus exposure and HLA in healthy donors. The PCR had 60 Vbeta and 13 Jbeta primers. Here immunoSEQ multiplex PCR was the method, and the copy in TCRdb shows in-frame clones only, minus some. Of 140,000 to 150,000 clones in the sample, approximately 67% are singletons; the top ten hold around 6.3%. Input material: PBMCs. The receptor set was obtained from a woman in her sixties or seventies in good health and CMV-seronegative.

The rearrangement uses TRBV7-9 and TRBJ2-2; D may be TRBD2 (5 bases). Deletions cut 10 bases from V and 0 bases from J, with 18 bases between. Per germline, CDR1 SEHNR and CDR2 FQNEAQ (reference sequence). The CDR3 length is 16 residues. CDR3 DNA: TGTGCCACCCCCCCTTCGAAAGCGGCGAACACCGGGGAGCTGTTTTTT. Encoded protein: CATPPSKAANTGELFF.

This chain connects TRBV14 to TRBJ1-5; D is perhaps TRBD1 (5 bases). Germline CDR1 SGHDN, CDR2 FVKESK. Trimming left V 0 bases short and J 2 bases short, with 14 bases between. The CDR3 has 17 amino acids. The CDR3: CASSQDPRVNGNQPQHF. CDR3 DNA: TGTGCCAGCAGCCAAGATCCCAGGGTGAACGGCAATCAGCCCCAGCATTTT.

This clone showed up just once. The genes are TRBV27 and TRBJ1-5; TRBD1 matches 11 bases. Germline CDR1 reads MNHEY; CDR2 reads SMNVEV (reference sequence). Losses at the gene ends were 0 bases for V and 11 bases for J; bases not matched to a gene: 9. The CDR3 has 16 amino acids. CDR3 in amino acids: CASSLSGTGGRGAQHF. The CDR3 nucleotides are TGTGCCAGCAGTTTATCGGGGACAGGGGGGCGGGGAGCCCAGCATTTT.